The rows below give T cell receptor beta chains drawn from one sample of a study of blood T cell repertoires in COVID-19. Repertoires were generated with immunoSEQ multiplex PCR, while TCRdb's copy carries only in-frame clones and drops some. The repertoire holds 40,000 to 50,000 clones, with approximately 90% as singletons. The sample was peripheral blood. Source of these receptors: a human donor in a cohort sampled during active COVID-19. Each CDR3 is given with its conserved first and last residue. Each record gives: CDR3 length, D gene, J gene, V gene, clone size, CDR3 DNA, CDR3 protein. A D gene is named only where the DNA matches it firmly. Not every row has a clone size; where given, it reads once, few, many or a size class.

16 TRBD2 TRBJ2-2 TRBV7-2 . TGTGCCAGCAGCTTAGTTAGCGGGGTAGATACCGGGGAGCTGTTTTTT CASSLVSGVDTGELFF
17 . TRBJ1-6 TRBV15 few TGTGCCACCAGCAGAGATCAGTCTAGCTCCTATAATTCACCCCTCCACTTT CATSRDQSSSYNSPLHF
16 TRBD1 TRBJ2-1 TRBV7-8 once TGTGCCAGCAGCTCGACAGGGGGCCCGTATTCCAATGAGCAGTTCTTC CASSSTGGPYSNEQFF
15 TRBD1 TRBJ1-2 TRBV5-1 . TGCGCCAGCAGCGCTGACAGGGTCGGGGGCTATGGCTACACCTTC CASSADRVGGYGYTF
14 TRBD1 TRBJ2-2 TRBV6-4 . TGTGCCACGTCCGGGACAGGGAGCGCCGGGGAGCTGTTTTTT CATSGTGSAGELFF
17 TRBD2 TRBJ2-3 TRBV4-1 once TGCGCCAGCAGCCATCCTTTAGCGGGGCGATTCACAGATACGCAGTATTTT CASSHPLAGRFTDTQYF
16 TRBD1 TRBJ2-1 TRBV6-2/TRBV6-3 . TGTGCCAGCAGTCCCGGCGGGACAGGGGGCTACAATGAGCAGTTCTTC CASSPGGTGGYNEQFF
15 TRBD1 TRBJ2-1 TRBV18 . TGTGCCAGCTCACCAGGGACAGGGGATTTGAATGAGCAGTTCTTC CASSPGTGDLNEQFF
14 . TRBJ1-6 TRBV10-3 few TGTGCCACAAGGGACACCCCCTATAATTCACCCCTCCACTTT CATRDTPYNSPLHF
15 . TRBJ2-1 TRBV5-4 . TGTGCCAGCAGCGCGACGGGGAAAGGAAACAATGAGCAGTTCTTC CASSATGKGNNEQFF
14 . TRBJ2-3 TRBV19 . TGTGCCAGTAGTCGTGGGGGCTCGCCAGATACGCAGTATTTT CASSRGGSPDTQYF
15 . TRBJ2-2 TRBV7-9 . TGTGCCAGCAGCTTAGTGTCGGGAGCGATAGGGGAGCTGTTTTTT CASSLVSGAIGELFF
12 TRBD1 TRBJ2-7 TRBV29-1 . TGCAGCGTGCAGGGACAGGGCTACGAGCAGTACTTC CSVQGQGYEQYF